One sample yielded the 14 T cell receptor beta chains listed below, sequenced in a study of blood T cell repertoires in COVID-19. Sequencing was performed with immunoSEQ multiplex PCR; in TCRdb, only in-frame clones are kept and a portion is missing. The sample lists some 400,000 clones; approximately 90% were seen once. Sequencing was done on a sample of PBMCs or T cells enriched from blood (not recorded which). The receptors stem from a woman aged 40 to 50 who had been exposed to COVID-19.

In its sample, this clone was seen a few times. Germline and junction disagree at one end, which may indicate a read error. The V call is TRBV7-9, the J call TRBJ2-4; 10 bases are a match to TRBD2. The CDR3 extends over 13 amino acids. Germline V gene lookup returns CDR1 SEHNR and CDR2 FQNEAQ (reference sequence). CDR3 sequence (DNA): TGTGCCAGCACCTTAGCGGGGGGAAACATTCAGTACTTC. Translation gives CASTLAGGNIQYF.

This clone came up once. This rearrangement joins TRBV5-1 to TRBJ1-4; 7 bases map to TRBD1. The CDR3 runs to 15 residues. Trimming took 4 bases from V and 4 from J; bases not matched to a gene: 7. Germline lookup yields CDR1 SGHRS and CDR2 YFSETQ. The CDR3, as DNA: TGCGCCAGCAGCCCCCGGACAGGTTTTAATGAAAAACTGTTTTTT. It is translated as CASSPRTGFNEKLFF.

The J gene is TRBJ1-1, the V gene TRBV20-1; D unresolved. Between the trimmed V and J ends, which lost 0 bases and 10 bases, there was a span of 6 bases. The CDR3 has 10 residues. CDR1 is DFQATT, CDR2 SNEGSKA, per germline (reference sequence). The CDR3 loop reads CSARDERAFF. CDR3 sequence (DNA): TGCAGTGCTAGAGATGAGCGAGCTTTCTTT.

V and J are TRBV2 and TRBJ2-7; D perhaps matches TRBD1 (5 bases). The V gene lost 7 bases and the J gene lost 3 bases, with 7 bases spanning the gap. The germline CDR1 and CDR2 sequences are SNHLY and FYNNEI. The length of the CDR3 is 11 residues. CDR3 in amino acids: CASKGLYEQYF. The CDR3 coding sequence is TGTGCCAGCAAGGGGCTCTACGAGCAGTACTTC.

The CDR3 sequence: CASSLEGTSGMMETQYF. DNA for the CDR3: TGTGCCAGCAGCTTAGAGGGGACTAGCGGGATGATGGAGACCCAGTACTTC. V is TRBV7-9 and J is TRBJ2-5, with 13 bases aligning to TRBD2. The germline gives CDR1 SEHNR, CDR2 FQNEAQ (reference sequence). J was trimmed by 5 bases and V by 1 base; bases with no gene match: 7. The CDR3 is 17 residues long.

The chain combines TRBV15 with TRBJ2-7, with 8 bases aligning to TRBD1. The V and J ends lost 2 bases and 3 bases, in that order; junction bases with no gene match: 3. The CDR3 totals 14 residues. Germline lookup yields CDR1 LNHNV and CDR2 YYDKDF (reference sequence). The CDR3 is CATSRNTGGYEQYF. CDR3 DNA: TGTGCCACCAGCAGAAACACAGGGGGCTACGAGCAGTACTTC.

V and J are TRBV18 and TRBJ1-6, with 7 nucleotides matching TRBD1. This CDR3 spans 16 amino acids. The germline V gene has CDR1 KGHSH and CDR2 LQKENI. Trimming at V came to 3 bases and at J to 9 bases, leaving 11 bases not matched to a gene. CDR3 coding DNA: TGTGCCAGCTCACCGTCGGTACAGGGGTTTTCTTCACCCCTCCACTTT. Translation gives CASSPSVQGFSSPLHF.

The chain is built from TRBV7-8 and TRBJ1-1, with unresolved D. Germline lookup yields CDR1 SGHVS and CDR2 FQNEAQ. This CDR3 region has 17 residues. V lost 5 bases to trimming and J lost 1 base, with 20 bases between them. The CDR3 DNA sequence: TGTGCCAGCAGCCTCGCCTCTCTAGGAGAGCCGAACACTGAAGCTTTCTTT. Protein sequence: CASSLASLGEPNTEAFF.

V usage is TRBV9 and J usage is TRBJ1-2; 7 bases map to TRBD1. Germline CDR1 and CDR2: SGDLS and YYNGEE. This CDR3 has 14 amino acids. V gave up 4 bases and J gave up 4 bases; unmatched junction bases: 7. The CDR3 nucleotides are TGTGCCAGCAGCAAACGGGACAGCTTCTATGGCTACACCTTC. This translates into CASSKRDSFYGYTF.

The chain couples TRBV6-5 to TRBJ2-2; 7 positions match TRBD2. The CDR3 has 13 amino acids. Germline lookup yields CDR1 MNHEY and CDR2 SVGAGI. J was trimmed by 6 bases and V by 6 bases; bases with no gene match: 4. CDR3 loop: CASSPTSSGELFF. CDR3 bases: TGTGCCAGCAGCCCGACTAGCTCCGGGGAGCTGTTTTTT.

This clone was detected once. This chain joins TRBV2 and TRBJ1-6; D is unresolved. V was trimmed by 7 bases and J by 0 bases, leaving 13 bases between them. Per germline, CDR1 SNHLY and CDR2 FYNNEI. This CDR3 has 16 amino acids. CDR3 bases: TGTGCCAGCATGATGGGAGGGAGCTCCTATAATTCACCCCTCCACTTT. Encoded protein: CASMMGGSSYNSPLHF.

The chain joins TRBV5-4 to TRBJ2-5; 11 positions agree with TRBD2. This CDR3 is built from 15 residues. V dropped 0 bases and J dropped 6; count of bases not matched to a gene: 4. Germline CDR1 is SGHNT and CDR2 is YYREEE (reference sequence). CDR3 nucleotides: TGTGCCAGCAGCTTGGGACTAGCGGGAATAAAGACCCAGTACTTC. As protein: CASSLGLAGIKTQYF.

The V call is TRBV30, the J call TRBJ1-2, with a weak D call TRBD1 (5 bases). The CDR3 covers 15 residues. V was clipped by 0 bases and J by 0 bases, with 11 bases between them. Germline CDR1 reads GTSNPN; CDR2 reads SVGIG (reference sequence). CDR3 sequence: CAWSVQEGANYGYTF. The CDR3 DNA sequence: TGTGCCTGGAGTGTACAGGAGGGCGCTAACTATGGCTACACCTTC.

The chain links TRBV11-3 to TRBJ1-1; a possible D gene is TRBD1 (5 bases). The CDR3 length is 11 residues. Germline V gene lookup returns CDR1 SGHNT and CDR2 YENEEA. Trimming cost V 5 bases and J 8 bases, with 9 bases left between them. CDR3 in amino acids: CASSQDSEAFF. The CDR3 nucleotides read TGTGCCAGCAGCCAAGACAGCGAAGCTTTCTTT.